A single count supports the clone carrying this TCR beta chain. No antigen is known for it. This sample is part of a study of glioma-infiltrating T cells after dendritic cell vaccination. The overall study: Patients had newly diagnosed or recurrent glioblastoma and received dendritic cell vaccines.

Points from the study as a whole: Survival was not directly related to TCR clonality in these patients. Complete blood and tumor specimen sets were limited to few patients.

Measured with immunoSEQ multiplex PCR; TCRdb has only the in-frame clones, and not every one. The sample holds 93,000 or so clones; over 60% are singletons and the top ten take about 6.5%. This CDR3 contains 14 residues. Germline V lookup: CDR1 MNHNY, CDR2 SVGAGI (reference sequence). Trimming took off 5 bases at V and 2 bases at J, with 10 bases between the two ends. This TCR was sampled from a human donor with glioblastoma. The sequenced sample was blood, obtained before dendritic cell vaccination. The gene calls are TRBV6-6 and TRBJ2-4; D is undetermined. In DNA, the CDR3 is TGTGCCAGCAGTATGCAGGTTTCCAAAAACATTCAGTACTTC. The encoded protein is CASSMQVSKNIQYF.